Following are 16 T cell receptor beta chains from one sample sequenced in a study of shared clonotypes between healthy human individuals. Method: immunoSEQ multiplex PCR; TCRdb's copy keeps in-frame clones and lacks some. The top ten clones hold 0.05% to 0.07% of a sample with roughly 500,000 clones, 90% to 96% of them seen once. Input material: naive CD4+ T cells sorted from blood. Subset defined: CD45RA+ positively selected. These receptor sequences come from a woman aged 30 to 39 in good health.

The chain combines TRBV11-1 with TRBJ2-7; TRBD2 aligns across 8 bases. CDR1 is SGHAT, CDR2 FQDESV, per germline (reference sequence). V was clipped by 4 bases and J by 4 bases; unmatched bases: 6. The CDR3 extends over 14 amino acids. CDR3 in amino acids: CASSSGLAIYEQYF. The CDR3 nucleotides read TGTGCCAGCAGCTCTGGACTAGCCATATACGAGCAGTACTTC. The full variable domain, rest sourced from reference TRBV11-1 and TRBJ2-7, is EAEVAQSPRYKITEKSQAVAFWCDPISGHATLYWYRQILGQGPELLVQFQDESVVDDSQLPKDRFSAERLKGVDSTLKIQPAELGDSAMYLCASSSGLAIYEQYFGPGTRLTVT.

The CDR3 is CAAPPFSVGTASYEQYF. The CDR3 DNA reads as TGTGCGGCCCCACCTTTTTCAGTGGGGACAGCATCCTACGAGCAGTACTTC. The chain recombines TRBV28 with TRBJ2-7; 7 bases are shared with TRBD1. The CDR3 has 17 residues. CDR1 MDHEN and CDR2 SYDVKM come from the germline V gene.

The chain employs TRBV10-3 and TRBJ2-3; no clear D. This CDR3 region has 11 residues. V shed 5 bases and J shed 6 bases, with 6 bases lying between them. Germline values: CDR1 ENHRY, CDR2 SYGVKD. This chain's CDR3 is CAISPADTQYF. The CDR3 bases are TGTGCCATCAGTCCAGCGGATACGCAGTATTTT.

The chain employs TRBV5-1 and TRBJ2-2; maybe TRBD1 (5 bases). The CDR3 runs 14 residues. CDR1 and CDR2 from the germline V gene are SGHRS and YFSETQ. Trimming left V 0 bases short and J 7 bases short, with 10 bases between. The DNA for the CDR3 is TGCGCCAGCAGCTTGGCAGGGTCGGACGGGGAGCTGTTTTTT. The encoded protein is CASSLAGSDGELFF.

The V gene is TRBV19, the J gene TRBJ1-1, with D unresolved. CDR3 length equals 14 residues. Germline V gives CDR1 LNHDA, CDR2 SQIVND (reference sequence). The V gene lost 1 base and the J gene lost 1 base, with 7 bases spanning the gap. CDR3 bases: TGTGCCAGTAGTATAGGCTCAGGGAACACTGAAGCTTTCTTT. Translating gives CASSIGSGNTEAFF.

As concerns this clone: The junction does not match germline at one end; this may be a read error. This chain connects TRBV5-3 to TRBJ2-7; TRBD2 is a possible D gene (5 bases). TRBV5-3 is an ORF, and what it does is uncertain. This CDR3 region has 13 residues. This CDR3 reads CASSLAKAYEQYF. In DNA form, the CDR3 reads TGTGCCAGCAGCTTAGCGAAAGCCTACGAGCAGTACTTC.

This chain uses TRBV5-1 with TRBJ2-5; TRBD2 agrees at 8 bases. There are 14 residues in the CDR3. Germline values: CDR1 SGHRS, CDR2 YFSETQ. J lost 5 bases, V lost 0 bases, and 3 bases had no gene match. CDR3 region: CASSLDLAGETQYF. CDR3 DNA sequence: TGCGCCAGCAGCTTGGACTTAGCGGGGGAGACCCAGTACTTC.

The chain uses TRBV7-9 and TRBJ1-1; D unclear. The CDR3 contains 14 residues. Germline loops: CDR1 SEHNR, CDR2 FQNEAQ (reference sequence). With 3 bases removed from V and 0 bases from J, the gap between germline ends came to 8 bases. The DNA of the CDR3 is TGTGCCAGCAGCTTGGAGGCCCTGAACACTGAAGCTTTCTTT. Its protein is CASSLEALNTEAFF.

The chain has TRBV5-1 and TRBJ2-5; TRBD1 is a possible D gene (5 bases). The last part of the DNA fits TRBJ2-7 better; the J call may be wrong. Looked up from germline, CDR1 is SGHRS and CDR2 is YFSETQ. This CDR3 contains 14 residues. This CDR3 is CASSFFAGLNEQYF. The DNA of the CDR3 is TGCGCCAGCAGCTTTTTCGCAGGGTTGAACGAGCAGTACTTC.

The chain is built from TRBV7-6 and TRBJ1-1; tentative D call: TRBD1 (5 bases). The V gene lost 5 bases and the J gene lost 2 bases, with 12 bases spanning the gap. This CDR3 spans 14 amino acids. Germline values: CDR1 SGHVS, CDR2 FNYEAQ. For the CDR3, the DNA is TGTGCCAGCAGCCAGAAAGACAGTAACACTGAAGCTTTCTTT. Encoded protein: CASSQKDSNTEAFF.

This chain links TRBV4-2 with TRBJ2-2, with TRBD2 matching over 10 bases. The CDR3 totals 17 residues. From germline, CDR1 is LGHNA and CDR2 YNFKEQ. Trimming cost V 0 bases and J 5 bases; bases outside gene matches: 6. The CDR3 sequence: CASSQDGASGSTGELFF. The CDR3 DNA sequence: TGTGCCAGCAGCCAAGATGGGGCTAGCGGGAGTACCGGGGAGCTGTTTTTT.

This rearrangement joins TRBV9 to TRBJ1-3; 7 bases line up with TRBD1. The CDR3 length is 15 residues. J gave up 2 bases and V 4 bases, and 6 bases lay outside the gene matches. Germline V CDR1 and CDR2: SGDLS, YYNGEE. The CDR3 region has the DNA TGTGCCAGCAGCCCACGACAGGGTACTGGAAACACCATATATTTT. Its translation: CASSPRQGTGNTIYF.

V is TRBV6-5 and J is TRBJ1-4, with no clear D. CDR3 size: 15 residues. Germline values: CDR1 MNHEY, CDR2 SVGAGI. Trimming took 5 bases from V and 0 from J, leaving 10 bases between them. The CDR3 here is CASSQRIATNEKLFF. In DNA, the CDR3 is TGTGCCAGCAGTCAGAGGATTGCAACTAATGAAAAACTGTTTTTT.

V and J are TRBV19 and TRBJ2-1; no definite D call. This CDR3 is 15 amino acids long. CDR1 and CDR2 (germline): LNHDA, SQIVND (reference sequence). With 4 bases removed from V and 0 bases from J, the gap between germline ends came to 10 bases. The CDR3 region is CASSNAQSSYNEQFF. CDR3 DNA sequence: TGTGCCAGTAGTAACGCCCAGAGCTCCTACAATGAGCAGTTCTTC.

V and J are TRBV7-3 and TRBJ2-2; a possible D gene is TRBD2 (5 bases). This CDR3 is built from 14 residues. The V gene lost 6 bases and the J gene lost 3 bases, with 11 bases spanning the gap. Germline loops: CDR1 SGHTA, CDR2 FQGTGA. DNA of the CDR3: TGTGCCAGCAGGAGCGGCAGTCACACCGGGGAGCTGTTTTTT. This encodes CASRSGSHTGELFF.

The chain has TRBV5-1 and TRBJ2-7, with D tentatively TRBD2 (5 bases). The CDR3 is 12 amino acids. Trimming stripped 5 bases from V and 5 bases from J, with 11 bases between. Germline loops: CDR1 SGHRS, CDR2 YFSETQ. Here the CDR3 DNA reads TGCGCCAGCAGGTCGGGGTCCCACGAGCAGTACTTC. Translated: CASRSGSHEQYF. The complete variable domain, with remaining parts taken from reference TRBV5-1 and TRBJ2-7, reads KAGVTQTPRYLIKTRGQQVTLSCSPISGHRSVSWYQQTPGQGLQFLFEYFSETQRNKGNFPGRFSGRQFSNSRSEMNVSTLELGDSALYLCASRSGSHEQYFGPGTRLTVT.